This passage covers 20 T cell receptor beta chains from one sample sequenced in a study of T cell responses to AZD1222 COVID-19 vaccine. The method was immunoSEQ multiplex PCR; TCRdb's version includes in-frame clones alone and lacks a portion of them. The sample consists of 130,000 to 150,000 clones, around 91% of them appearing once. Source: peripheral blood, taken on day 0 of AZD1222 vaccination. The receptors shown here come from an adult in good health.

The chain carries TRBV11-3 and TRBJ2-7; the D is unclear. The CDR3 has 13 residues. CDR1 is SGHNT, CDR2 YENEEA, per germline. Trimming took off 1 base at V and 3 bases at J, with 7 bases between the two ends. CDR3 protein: CASSLALGYEQYF. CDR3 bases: TGTGCCAGCAGCTTAGCCCTAGGCTACGAGCAGTACTTC.

The DNA of the CDR3 is TGTGCCAGCAGATACGACAGGGGTAATTCACCCCTCCACTTT. It yields the protein CASRYDRGNSPLHF. The V and J genes are TRBV11-2 and TRBJ1-6; 8 bases are a match to TRBD1. Germline CDR1 SGHAT, CDR2 FQNNGV. V dropped 6 bases and J dropped 6; count of bases not matched to a gene: 4. CDR3 length: 14 residues.

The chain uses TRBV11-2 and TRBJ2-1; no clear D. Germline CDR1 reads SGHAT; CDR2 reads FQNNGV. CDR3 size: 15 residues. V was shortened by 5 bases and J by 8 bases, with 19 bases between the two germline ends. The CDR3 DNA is TGTGCCAGCAGCCCAAGTAGGTATAGTGGCCATGAGCAGTTCTTC. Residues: CASSPSRYSGHEQFF.

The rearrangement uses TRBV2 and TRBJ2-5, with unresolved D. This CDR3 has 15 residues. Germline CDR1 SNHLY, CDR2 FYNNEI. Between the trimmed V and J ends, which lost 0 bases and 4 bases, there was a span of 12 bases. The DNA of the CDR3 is TGTGCCAGCAGTGAAGCTCTAGGGAATCGAGAGACCCAGTACTTC. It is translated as CASSEALGNRETQYF.

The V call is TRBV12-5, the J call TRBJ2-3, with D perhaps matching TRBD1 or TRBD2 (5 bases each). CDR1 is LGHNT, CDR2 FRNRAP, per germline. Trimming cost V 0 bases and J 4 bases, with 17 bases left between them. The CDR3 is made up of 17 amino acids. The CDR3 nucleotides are TGTGCTAGTGGTTTGGTACAAGGGGCCGGGGACGCAGATACGCAGTATTTT. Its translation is CASGLVQGAGDADTQYF.

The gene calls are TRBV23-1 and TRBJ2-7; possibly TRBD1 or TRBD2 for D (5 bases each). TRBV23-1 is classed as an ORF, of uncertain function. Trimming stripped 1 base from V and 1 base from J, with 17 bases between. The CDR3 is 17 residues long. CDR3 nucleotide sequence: TGCGCCAGCAGTCAATATACTCAGGGACCGATGTCCTACGAGCAGTACTTC. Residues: CASSQYTQGPMSYEQYF.

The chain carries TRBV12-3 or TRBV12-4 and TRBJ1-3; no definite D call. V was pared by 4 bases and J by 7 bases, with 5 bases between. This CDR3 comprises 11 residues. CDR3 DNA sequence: TGTGCCAGCAGTTCACTGAACACCATATATTTT. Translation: CASSSLNTIYF.

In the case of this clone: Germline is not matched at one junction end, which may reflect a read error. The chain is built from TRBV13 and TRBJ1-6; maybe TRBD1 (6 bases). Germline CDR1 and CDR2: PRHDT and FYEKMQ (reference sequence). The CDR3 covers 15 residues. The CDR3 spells CASSLGQRPRSPLHF. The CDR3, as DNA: TGTGCCAGCAGCCTAGGACAGCGCCCTAGGTCACCCCTCCACTTT.

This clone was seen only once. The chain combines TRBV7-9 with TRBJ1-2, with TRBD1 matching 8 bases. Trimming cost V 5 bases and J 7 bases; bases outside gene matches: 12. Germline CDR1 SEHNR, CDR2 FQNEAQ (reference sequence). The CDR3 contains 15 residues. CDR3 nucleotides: TGTGCCAGCAGCCTAGGGGACGCAGGGGGCTTTGGCTACACCTTC. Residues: CASSLGDAGGFGYTF.

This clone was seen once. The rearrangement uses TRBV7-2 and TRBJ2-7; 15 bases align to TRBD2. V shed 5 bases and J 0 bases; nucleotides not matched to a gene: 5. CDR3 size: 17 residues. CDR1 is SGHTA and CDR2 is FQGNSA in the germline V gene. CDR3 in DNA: TGTGCCAGCAGCCGGACTAGCGGGGGGGTTAGCTCCTACGAGCAGTACTTC. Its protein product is CASSRTSGGVSSYEQYF.

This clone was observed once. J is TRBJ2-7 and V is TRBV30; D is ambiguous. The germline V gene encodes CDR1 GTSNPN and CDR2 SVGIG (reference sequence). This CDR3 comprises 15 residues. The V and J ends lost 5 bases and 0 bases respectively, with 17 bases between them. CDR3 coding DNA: TGTGCCTGGGTCATCGAGGAGTTGAGCTCCTACGAGCAGTACTTC. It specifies CAWVIEELSSYEQYF. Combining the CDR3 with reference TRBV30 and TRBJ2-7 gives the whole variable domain SQTIHQWPATLVQPVGSPLSLECTVEGTSNPNLYWYRQAAGRGLQLLFYSVGIGQISSEVPQNLSASRPQDRQFILSSKKLLLSDSGFYLCAWVIEELSSYEQYFGPGTRLTVT.

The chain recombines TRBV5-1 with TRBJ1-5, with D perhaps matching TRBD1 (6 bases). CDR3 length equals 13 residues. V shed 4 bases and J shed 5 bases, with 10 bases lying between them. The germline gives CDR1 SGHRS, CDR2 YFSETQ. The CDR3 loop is CASSGGADQPQHF. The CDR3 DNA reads TGCGCCAGCAGCGGGGGGGCCGATCAGCCCCAGCATTTT.

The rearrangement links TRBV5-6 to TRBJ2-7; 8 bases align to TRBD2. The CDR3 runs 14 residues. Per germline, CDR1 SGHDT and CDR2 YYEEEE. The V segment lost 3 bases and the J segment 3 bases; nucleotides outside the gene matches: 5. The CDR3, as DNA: TGTGCCAGCAGCTCCGGGACTAGAGTCTACGAGCAGTACTTC. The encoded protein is CASSSGTRVYEQYF.

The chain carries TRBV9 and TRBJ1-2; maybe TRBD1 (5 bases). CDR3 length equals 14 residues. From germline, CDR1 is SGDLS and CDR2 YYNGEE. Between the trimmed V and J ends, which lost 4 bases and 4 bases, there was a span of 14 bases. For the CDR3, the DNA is TGTGCCAGCAGCCCCGAGGGGATCGGCTATGGCTACACCTTC. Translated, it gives CASSPEGIGYGYTF.

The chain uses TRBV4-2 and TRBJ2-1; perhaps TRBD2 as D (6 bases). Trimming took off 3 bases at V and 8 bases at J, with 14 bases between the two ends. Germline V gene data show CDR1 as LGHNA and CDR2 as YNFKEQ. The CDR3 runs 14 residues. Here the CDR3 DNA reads TGTGCCAGCAGCCAGGCCGGGAGTTTCGATGAGCAGTTCTTC. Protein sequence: CASSQAGSFDEQFF.

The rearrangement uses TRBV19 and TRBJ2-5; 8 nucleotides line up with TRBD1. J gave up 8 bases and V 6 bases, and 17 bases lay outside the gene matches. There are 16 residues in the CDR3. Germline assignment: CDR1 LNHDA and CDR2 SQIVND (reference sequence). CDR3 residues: CASSPRPRGPGDTQYF. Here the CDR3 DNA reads TGTGCCAGTAGCCCCCGACCCAGGGGGCCGGGGGATACCCAGTACTTC.

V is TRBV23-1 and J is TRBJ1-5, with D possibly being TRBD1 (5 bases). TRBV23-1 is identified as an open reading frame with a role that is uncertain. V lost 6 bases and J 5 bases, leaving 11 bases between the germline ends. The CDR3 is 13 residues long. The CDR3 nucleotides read TGCGCCAGCAGCAGGGAAAGTCATCAGCCCCAGCATTTT. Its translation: CASSRESHQPQHF.

The CDR3 region has the DNA TGCGCCAGCAGCCCCGAGGGCGGGAGTTTTCCAGATACGCAGTATTTT. Amino acids: CASSPEGGSFPDTQYF. The rearrangement links TRBV5-1 to TRBJ2-3; 7 bases agree with TRBD2. The V segment lost 4 bases and the J segment 4 bases; nucleotides outside the gene matches: 12. CDR1 is SGHRS, CDR2 YFSETQ, per germline. The CDR3 is 16 residues long.

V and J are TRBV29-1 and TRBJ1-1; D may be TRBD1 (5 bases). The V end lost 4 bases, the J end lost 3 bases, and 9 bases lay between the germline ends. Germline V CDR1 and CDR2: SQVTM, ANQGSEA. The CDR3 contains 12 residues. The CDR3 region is CSVAGGDTEAFF. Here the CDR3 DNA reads TGCAGCGTTGCGGGGGGAGACACTGAAGCTTTCTTT.

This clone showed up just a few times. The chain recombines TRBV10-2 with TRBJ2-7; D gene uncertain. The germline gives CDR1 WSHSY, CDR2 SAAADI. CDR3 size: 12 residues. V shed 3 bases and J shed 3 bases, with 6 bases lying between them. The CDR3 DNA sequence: TGCGCCAGCAGTGATAGGGACTACGAGCAGTACTTC. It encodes CASSDRDYEQYF.